This paragraph covers one T cell receptor (beta chain) sequence. The target antigen is unknown. This specimen comes from a study of blood T cell dynamics during melanoma immunotherapy. Study-level results: Disease-control patients' PBMC repertoires became either more clonal or more diverse at W3. Whether repertoire-driving clones were melanoma-specific could not be determined.

Stated time point: pre-treatment baseline. Disease control meant complete response, partial response or stable disease at 12 weeks. Using immunoSEQ multiplex PCR, the repertoire was profiled, and TCRdb retains in-frame clones only, with some absent. Among about 24,000 clones listed, roughly nine tenths were seen once. Looked up from germline, CDR1 is MGHRA and CDR2 is YSYEKL. The CDR3 is 17 residues long. The chain has TRBV4-1 and TRBJ2-5; weak D call: TRBD2 (6 bases). The assigned J gene may be wrong: the sequence end matches TRBJ2-7 better. The sequence derives from a human donor with melanoma. The sequenced sample was blood, obtained from a patient treated with checkpoint blockade. The CDR3: CASSQDVGGVRSYEQYF. Written as DNA, the CDR3 is TGCGCCAGCAGCCAAGATGTGGGGGGAGTTAGATCCTACGAGCAGTACTTC.